The clone carrying this T cell receptor (beta chain) has at least ten counts. Its antigen is unknown. As for time point: longitudinal time-point 1 (baseline). A total of 2 million PBMCs stored at -80 degrees C provided the unsorted libraries. The sample is drawn from a study of neurological immune-mediated disorders. Whole-study findings and limits: In HTLV-1-associated myelopathy, TCR clonal expansion was greatest, whereas multiple sclerosis had the least, falling below healthy controls.

The cDNA came from 5'RACE, which used 10-nucleotide random UMIs. From 15-18 subjects, every sequencing run obtained over 200 million TCR-beta sequences. A single record per CDR3 protein comes from TCRdb applying MiXCR to the 5' RACE reads. The sample lists tens of thousands of distinct CDR3 sequences, about 10% occurring once. Sequenced: PBMCs. The receptor's source is a young man in good health.

The CDR3 DNA follows: TGCGCCAGCAGCTTGGTGGGGGGCAGAACCGGGGAGCTGTTTTTT. Amino acids: CASSLVGGRTGELFF. The chain joins TRBV5-1 to TRBJ2-2, with D perhaps given as TRBD1 or TRBD2 (6 bases each). Per the germline V gene, CDR1 is SGHRS and CDR2 is YFSETQ. V shed 0 bases and J shed 5 bases, with 11 bases lying between them. The CDR3 runs to 15 residues.